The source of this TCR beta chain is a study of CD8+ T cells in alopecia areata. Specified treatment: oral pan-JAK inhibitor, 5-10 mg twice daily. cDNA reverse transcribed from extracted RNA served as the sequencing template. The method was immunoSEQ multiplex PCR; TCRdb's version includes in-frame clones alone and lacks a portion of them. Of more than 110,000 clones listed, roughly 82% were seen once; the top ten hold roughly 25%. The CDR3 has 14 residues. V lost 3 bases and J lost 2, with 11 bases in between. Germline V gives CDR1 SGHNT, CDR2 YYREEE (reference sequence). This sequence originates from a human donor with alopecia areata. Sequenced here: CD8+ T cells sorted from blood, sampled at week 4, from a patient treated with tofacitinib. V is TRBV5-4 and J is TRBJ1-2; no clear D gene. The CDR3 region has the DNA TGTGCCAGCAGCTCCGACAAGAGAAACTATGGCTACACCTTC. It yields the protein CASSSDKRNYGYTF.